This record concerns one T cell receptor (beta chain) sequence. Its antigen is not yet known. The receptor library was made with the immunoSEQ multiplex PCR assay. A mixture of 60 forward primers for TCR Vbeta segments and 13 reverse primers for TCR Jbeta segments was used in the multiplex PCR. The CDR3 region of rearranged TCR beta genes was amplified from genomic DNA by a multiplex PCR assay. The Illumina HiSeq System was used to sequence the amplified TCR beta libraries as 87-base-pair reads. Processing in the source paper ran as follows. In a later analysis, 80 million or so unique TCR beta chains were counted across the approximately 640 repertoires, and roughly 11 million of these chains were shared by at least two donors. A nearest-neighbor algorithm error-corrected the raw reads and collapsed the reads into unique sequences, merging closely related sequences to remove PCR and sequencing errors. To assign V, D and J gene segments, CDR3 sequences were aligned to IMGT reference sequences. For a sequence to be retained, a match of at least six nucleotides was required to both a V gene segment and a J gene segment. Rearrangements were called productive when the CDR3 lacked stop codons and stayed in frame with V and J; all others were non-productive. CDR3 was defined according to IMGT convention as the region running from the second conserved V-encoded cysteine to the conserved J-encoded phenylalanine. In an earlier analysis of approximately 500 of the donors, sequences lacking an unambiguous match to a single V gene segment were excluded. An earlier analysis of about 590 of the donors classified V segments as functional when productive rearrangements were above 56.7% and as segregating when the standard deviation between donors was above 5%. A statistical classification framework was built to diagnose cytomegalovirus status from the catalog of TCR beta chain sequences. In a later analysis, TCR nucleotide sequences were compared against IMGT/GENE-DB human TR gene sequences so that V and J genes could be assigned. The TCRdist pipeline was used in a later analysis to assign CDR3 sequences and most-parsimonious VDJ recombination scenarios. In a later analysis, each TCR beta chain was defined by its CDR3 amino acid sequence together with its V-gene family, and reads lacking a unique V-gene family were excluded. A later analysis removed nearly 600 highly shared, low-generation-probability nucleotide sequences to deal with suspected cross-contamination and a sequencing artifact. For each public chain, a later analysis derived a clonal expansion index from normalized ranks of inferred template counts within each repertoire. In a later analysis, generation probabilities were computed with a VDJ recombination model fitted to out-of-frame rearrangements, and the resulting probabilities were checked against IGoR. Hypergeometric tests were used in a later analysis to score TCR-TCR, TCR-HLA and TCR-CMV co-occurrence, with a repertoire-size bias correction applied to the TCR pairs. A later analysis estimated false discovery rates by permuting HLA or CMV assignments 20 times. In a later analysis, co-occurring TCRs were grouped with DBSCAN, and TCRdist sequence similarity was added when clustering was performed within HLA-allele-positive subsets. For co-occurrence clustering, repertoires with fewer than 30,000 or more than 120,000 public chains were excluded, along with five repertoires with anomalous nucleotide sharing. As stored in TCRdb, this immuneACCESS dataset retains in-frame rearrangements with V and J assigned. A fraction of the clones does not appear; measured against another copy, unresolved V genes explain less than half of the discrepancy, and the remainder lacks a known reason. V and J calls and clone size are given by that table; D and trimming were obtained from the DNA. The table held for this sample gives approximately 190,000 clones. Of the sample, about 6% falls within the top ten clones.

Measured from the cysteine to the phenylalanine, the CDR3 is 15 residues long. The CDR3 DNA has 45 bases and is translated from base 1. In the germline V gene, CDR1 corresponds to MDHEN and CDR2 to SYDVKM. V drops 2 bases and J drops 1 base, leaving 9 bases in between. The data were obtained in a study of cytomegalovirus exposure and HLA in healthy donors (dated 2017 in TCRdb). Describing the broader study: In an earlier analysis of around 540 of the donors, 250 to 350 Gb of sequence data and approximately 100 million unique TCR beta sequences from 180 million or so T cells were reported. An early release covering roughly 640 HLA-typed donors comprised 300 to 350 gigabases of sequencing data and 65 million to 100 million unique TCR sequences. The genetic ancestry cluster associated with self-reported Caucasian donors included over 80% of the roughly 410 genotyped donors. The study aimed to test whether cataloging public T cell receptors could reveal signatures of past pathogen exposure. The T cell repertoires of some 700 subjects were profiled by immunosequencing and related to cytomegalovirus serostatus. In addition to the first cohort of 666 subjects, a separate validation cohort of around 110 different subjects was used. To predict cytomegalovirus infection status, the study brought together high-throughput TCR immunosequencing, statistical association of individual TCRs with disease status, and machine learning. In a later analysis, previously published TCR beta repertoires from some 640 donors were re-analyzed and high-resolution HLA genotyping was added so that TCR occurrence patterns could be studied. Rather than drawing on any new phenotypic data, the later analysis identified candidate immune exposures from TCR beta sequences and the way those sequences occurred across donors. To decide whether each TCR beta V gene segment behaved as functional or pseudogenic, an earlier analysis of approximately 590 of the donors relied on high-throughput TCR beta sequencing. Alongside the repertoire data, information on donor age, sex, ethnicity and CMV serostatus was compiled. Genome-wide SNP genotypes for about 60% of the 666 donors were used in a later genetic analysis, which treated that subset as a discovery cohort. Every discovery cohort repertoire had been produced on one sequencing platform. HLA typing included class I and class II loci at four-digit resolution. The number of donors typed differed by locus, with 629-630 for A, B, C, DRB1 and DQB1, roughly 520 for DQA1, 600 to 610 for DPA1, and about 450 for DPB1. Several DR-DQ haplotypes were handled as single units for association and clustering because linkage in the cohort was strong. Among several hundred genotyped donors of the cohort, an average of around 240,000 unique TCR beta nucleotide sequences was sequenced per donor, of which roughly 17% were non-productive.

The investigation overall reported the following: A later analysis found that HLA-associated TCR beta chains were more clonally expanded and had lower generation probabilities than equally common non-associated chains. Immune exposure information for the cohort was limited to CMV serostatus. Linkage disequilibrium might explain the correlated functional status among segregating V segments, but an unknown experimental factor could not be excluded. In a later analysis, the rate of TCR association differed among HLA loci, with DRB1 alleles having the most associated TCRs and HLA-C alleles having the fewest. The 87-base-pair reads could not distinguish some IMGT-functional V segments, including TRBV6-2 and TRBV6-3, so those segments were excluded. A further reported finding was that TCR beta sequences accurately predicted the HLA-A and HLA-B alleles for most subjects in the first cohort. In this cohort, only TCR beta chains were sequenced, and detectable features were limited by the absence of alpha or paired-chain data. A later analysis found that most CMV-associated TCR beta chains appeared HLA-restricted, with HLA associations seemingly driven largely by CMV exposure. A later analysis reported that several top co-occurrence clusters appeared linked to parvovirus B19, influenza, CMV and Epstein-Barr virus. A few of the identified cytomegalovirus-associated TCR beta chains were confirmed in vitro to be specific for cytomegalovirus antigens. Approximately 16 rarely observed V segments, including chromosome 9 orphons, were excluded from the earlier analysis of 550 to 700 of the donors because counts were too low. Strong co-occurrence of HLA alleles, especially DR and DQ, made assigning TCR associations to individual alleles difficult. According to a later genetic analysis, donors in an Asian-associated ancestry cluster had fewer N-insertions in productive TCRs than the approximately 710-donor mean. In a later analysis, around 17,000 TCR beta sequences were associated with specific HLA alleles at a false discovery rate of 0.05. An earlier analysis of some 560 of the donors showed that most TCR beta V segments appeared in productive rearrangements either about 87% or about 30% of the time, which broadly matched IMGT annotations. An association between a missense DCLRE1C variant and V-gene and J-gene trimming of TCR beta chains was found in a later genetic analysis and replicated in an independent cohort. HLA typing was unavailable for some donors at each locus, so association tests used only the typed subset. The presence/absence analyses assumed that sequencing depth was roughly uniform across donors, and that assumption may not be true. The authors suggested that the approach could potentially be generalized to other disease states and immunological phenotypes. The study gave a list of under 200 TCR beta chains associated with cytomegalovirus. Most TCR sequences were observed very rarely across donors, whereas some public TCRs were present in many individuals. A cluster of highly shared sequence variants was judged likely to represent a technical artifact of the sequencing pipeline. Cytomegalovirus status was reported to be diagnosed by the classifier with high specificity and sensitivity in both the original and validation cohorts.

In total, about 650 healthy bone marrow donors made up the cohort. Cohort members were all nominally healthy when sampled, although unrecorded immune exposures were likely present. The donor tested CMV seronegative, placing the donor among the 350 to 400 seronegative members of the cohort. A peripheral blood sample was provided by each donor, and peripheral blood mononuclear cells were used for TCR beta sequencing. Genomic DNA extraction from the blood cell samples was performed with the Qiagen DNeasy Blood Extraction Kit. Recombination connected TRBV28 to TRBJ2-1; confidence is insufficient to name the D gene. The specimen was PBMCs. The sequence was obtained from a man aged 25-45 years in good health and CMV-seronegative. Here the CDR3 is given as CASSLGVQSYNEQFF. The sequence in DNA is TGTGCCAGCAGTTTAGGCGTACAGTCCTACAATGAGCAGTTCTTC.